Listed below are T cell receptor beta chains from one sample, sequenced in a study of T cell responses to AZD1222 COVID-19 vaccine. Profiling relied on immunoSEQ multiplex PCR, and the TCRdb table lists in-frame clones only, not all of them. The table has more than 110,000 clones, about 93% seen once. Sequenced here: peripheral blood, sampled on day 0 of AZD1222 vaccination. The source is an adult in good health. Each CDR3 is given with its conserved first and last residue. The D gene is left open where the match is weak. Clone size is not always given. Where it is, it says once, few, many or a class for expanded clones.

CASSADRVTYEQYF	TGCGCCAGCAGCGCAGACAGGGTAACCTACGAGCAGTACTTC	TRBV5-1	TRBJ2-7	TRBD1	-
CASSQEVRETQYF	TGTGCCAGCAGCCAAGAGGTGAGGGAGACCCAGTACTTC	TRBV3-1/TRBV3-2	TRBJ2-5	-	few
CASSLEGASGTYEQYF	TGTGCCAGCAGCTTAGAAGGAGCTAGCGGTACCTACGAGCAGTACTTC	TRBV7-2	TRBJ2-7	TRBD2	-
CAWSVGGGSGNTIYF	TGTGCCTGGAGTGTAGGTGGGGGCTCTGGAAACACCATATATTTT	TRBV30	TRBJ1-3	-	-
CASSWDRDQPQHF	TGTGCCAGCAGTTGGGACAGAGATCAGCCCCAGCATTTT	TRBV3-1/TRBV3-2	TRBJ1-5	TRBD1	-
CASSQVGTVELFF	TGTGCCAGCAGCCAAGTTGGGACGGTGGAGCTGTTTTTT	TRBV3-1/TRBV3-2	TRBJ2-2	-	-
CAWRGPIWREEAFF	TGTGCCTGGAGGGGGCCAATCTGGAGAGAGGAAGCTTTCTTT	TRBV30	TRBJ1-1	-	-
CASSGGPGASEKLFF	TGCGCCAGCAGTGGGGGTCCGGGGGCAAGTGAAAAACTGTTTTTT	TRBV10-1	TRBJ1-4	-	-
CASSPMRLVAYNEQFF	TGTGCCAGCAGTCCAATGAGACTAGTAGCCTACAATGAGCAGTTCTTC	TRBV28	TRBJ2-1	-	few
CASSLAGLRYEQYF	TGTGCCAGCAGCTTAGCGGGCCTGCGGTACGAGCAGTACTTC	TRBV7-8	TRBJ2-7	-	-
CASSLSQGDTEAFF	TGTGCCAGCAGCTTGAGTCAGGGGGACACTGAAGCTTTCTTT	TRBV5-4	TRBJ1-1	TRBD1	-
CATRLASGEVNEQFF	TGTGCCACCCGGTTGGCTAGCGGCGAGGTCAATGAGCAGTTCTTC	TRBV24-1	TRBJ2-1	TRBD2	-
CATSDRSTEQYF	TGTGCCACCAGCGACAGAAGCACCGAGCAGTACTTC	TRBV24-1	TRBJ2-7	-	-
CASSYTGGTEAFF	TGTGCCAGCAGTTACACAGGGGGTACTGAAGCTTTCTTT	TRBV6-5	TRBJ1-1	TRBD1	-
CASSQGQRNTEAFF	TGCGCCAGCAGCCAAGGCCAGCGGAACACTGAAGCTTTCTTT	TRBV4-1	TRBJ1-1	-	-
CASSRTMRPGQPYNEQFF	TGTGCCAGCAGCCGAACGATGAGGCCGGGACAGCCCTACAATGAGCAGTTCTTC	TRBV11-2	TRBJ2-1	TRBD1	few
CASTTGWEKLFF	TGTGCCAGCACCACGGGGTGGGAAAAACTGTTTTTT	TRBV7-9	TRBJ1-4	-	once
CASSQLGIGYTF	TGTGCCAGCAGCCAACTGGGGATAGGCTACACCTTC	TRBV3-1/TRBV3-2	TRBJ1-2	-	once
CASSLTEDTIYF	TGTGCCAGCAGCTTAACAGAGGACACCATATATTTT	TRBV7-6	TRBJ1-3	-	-
CAMRTGELFF	TGTGCCATGAGGACCGGGGAGCTGTTTTTT	TRBV30	TRBJ2-2	-	-
CASSRRGQQGSIFF	TGTGCCAGCAGCCGTAGGGGGCAACAGGGATCCATTTTCTTC	TRBV11-3	TRBJ2-1	TRBD1	few
CASSETGPSQPQHF	TGTGCCAGCAGTGAAACAGGCCCCAGTCAGCCCCAGCATTTT	TRBV6-1	TRBJ1-5	-	-
CATSESQGNNQPQHF	TGTGCCACCAGTGAGTCTCAGGGGAACAATCAGCCCCAGCATTTT	TRBV24-1	TRBJ1-5	-	-
CASGLVRAERAFF	TGTGCTAGTGGTTTGGTTAGGGCGGAGAGAGCTTTCTTT	TRBV12-5	TRBJ1-1	-	-
CASSHVAGTDANNSPLHF	TGTGCCAGCAGTCACGTTGCCGGGACAGACGCAAATAATTCACCCCTCCACTTT	TRBV6-4	TRBJ1-6	TRBD1	once
CASSYSGDTQYF	TGTGCCAGCAGTTACTCGGGGGATACGCAGTATTTT	TRBV6-2/TRBV6-3	TRBJ2-3	-	-
CSVDRGSGEAFF	TGCAGCGTAGACAGGGGTTCAGGTGAAGCTTTCTTT	TRBV29-1	TRBJ1-1	TRBD1	-
CASSEKGLVQPQHF	TGTGCCAGCAGTGAAAAGGGGTTGGTTCAGCCCCAGCATTTT	TRBV2	TRBJ1-5	-	-
CASSPRPVGGSSYEQYF	TGTGCCAGCAGCCCCCGTCCCGTGGGAGGAAGCTCCTACGAGCAGTACTTC	TRBV5-4	TRBJ2-7	-	-
CAISESGNYGYTF	TGTGCCATCAGTGAGTCCGGTAACTATGGCTACACCTTC	TRBV10-3	TRBJ1-2	-	-
CASSTLGQGMETQYF	TGTGCCAGTAGTACCCTCGGACAGGGGATGGAGACCCAGTACTTC	TRBV19	TRBJ2-5	TRBD1	once
CASSQPGLAGAEQYF	TGCGCCAGCAGCCAGCCGGGACTAGCGGGAGCCGAGCAGTACTTC	TRBV4-1	TRBJ2-7	TRBD2	-
CASSQGLGTEGLYF	TGTGCCAGCAGCCAAGGCCTGGGGACAGAAGGGTTGTACTTC	TRBV3-1/TRBV3-2	TRBJ2-7	TRBD1	-
CSAIGNTEAFF	TGCAGTGCTATAGGCAACACTGAAGCTTTCTTT	TRBV20-1	TRBJ1-1	-	-
CASSDRGGEGYTF	TGTGCCAGCAGTGACAGGGGAGGAGAGGGCTACACCTTC	TRBV6-4	TRBJ1-2	-	-
CASSSGGLETQYF	TGTGCCAGCAGCTCCGGGGGGTTGGAGACCCAGTACTTC	TRBV7-6	TRBJ2-5	TRBD2	-
CASSSLILIGELFF	TGTGCCAGCAGTTCCTTGATCCTTATCGGGGAGCTGTTTTTT	TRBV27	TRBJ2-2	-	few
CASFSPAYEQYF	TGTGCCAGCTTCAGCCCAGCCTACGAGCAGTACTTC	TRBV6-5	TRBJ2-7	-	-
CASSPEDRPQPQHF	TGTGCCAGCTCACCAGAAGACAGGCCCCAGCCCCAGCATTTT	TRBV18	TRBJ1-5	-	-
CASSLVRLGGTDTQYF	TGTGCCAGCAGCTTGGTCCGTCTTGGGGGCACAGATACGCAGTATTTT	TRBV11-2	TRBJ2-3	-	-
CASSYHRGQLLYGYTF	TGTGCCAGCAGTTACCATAGGGGACAGCTCCTTTATGGCTACACCTTC	TRBV6-5	TRBJ1-2	TRBD1	-
CASSRQSYEQYF	TGTGCCAGCAGTCGACAGAGCTACGAGCAGTACTTC	TRBV6-6	TRBJ2-7	-	-
CASSPDGSSTDTQYF	TGTGCCAGCAGCCCGGACGGATCTAGCACAGATACGCAGTATTTT	TRBV11-2	TRBJ2-3	-	-
CATSNRGRWAEAFF	TGTGCCACTTCGAACAGGGGGCGTTGGGCTGAAGCTTTCTTT	TRBV19	TRBJ1-1	TRBD1	-